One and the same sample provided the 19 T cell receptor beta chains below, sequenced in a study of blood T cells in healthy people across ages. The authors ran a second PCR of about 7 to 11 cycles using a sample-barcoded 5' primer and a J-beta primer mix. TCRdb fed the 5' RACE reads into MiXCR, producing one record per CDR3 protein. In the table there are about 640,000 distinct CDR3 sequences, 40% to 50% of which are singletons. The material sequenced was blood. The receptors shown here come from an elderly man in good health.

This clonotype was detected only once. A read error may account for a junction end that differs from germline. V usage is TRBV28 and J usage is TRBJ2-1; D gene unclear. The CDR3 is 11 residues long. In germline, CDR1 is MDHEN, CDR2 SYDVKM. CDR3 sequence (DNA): TGTGCCTGCAGTTCTCTTCATGAGCAGTTCTTC. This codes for CACSSLHEQFF.

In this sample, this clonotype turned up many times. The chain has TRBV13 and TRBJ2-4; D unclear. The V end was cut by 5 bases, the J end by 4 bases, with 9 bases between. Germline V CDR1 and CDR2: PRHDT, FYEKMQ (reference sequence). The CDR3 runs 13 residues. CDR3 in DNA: TGTGCCAGCAGCCGGAAGGTAAAAAACATTCAGTACTTC. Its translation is CASSRKVKNIQYF.

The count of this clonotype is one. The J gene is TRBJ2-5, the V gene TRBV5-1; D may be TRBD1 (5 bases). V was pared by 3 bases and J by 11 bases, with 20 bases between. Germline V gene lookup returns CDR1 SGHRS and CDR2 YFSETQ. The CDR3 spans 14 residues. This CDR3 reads CASSSDGHLNEQYF. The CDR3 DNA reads TGCGCCAGCAGCTCGGACGGACACCTCAATGAGCAGTACTTC.

CDR3 coding DNA: TGTGCCAGCACCCTCTGGGCAGGAAAAGGAAACACCATATATTTT. It translates to CASTLWAGKGNTIYF. The chain combines TRBV28 with TRBJ1-3; D gene unclear. Trimming removed 7 bases at V and 4 bases at J, with 17 bases between. The CDR3 is 15 amino acids. Germline V gene sequence: CDR1 MDHEN, CDR2 SYDVKM.

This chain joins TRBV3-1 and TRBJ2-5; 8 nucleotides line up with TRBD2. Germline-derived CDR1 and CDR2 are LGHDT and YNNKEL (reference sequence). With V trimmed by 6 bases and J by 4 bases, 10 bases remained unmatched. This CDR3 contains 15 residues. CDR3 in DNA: TGTGCCAGCAGGTCCTCAACTAGCGGAGGAGAGACCCAGTACTTC. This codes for CASRSSTSGGETQYF.

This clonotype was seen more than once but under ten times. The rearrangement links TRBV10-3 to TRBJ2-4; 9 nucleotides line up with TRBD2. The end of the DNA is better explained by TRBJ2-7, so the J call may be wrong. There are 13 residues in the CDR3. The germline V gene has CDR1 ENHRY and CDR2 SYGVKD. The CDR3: CAINSGSTNEQYF. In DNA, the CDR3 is TGTGCCATCAATAGCGGGAGTACTAACGAGCAGTACTTC.

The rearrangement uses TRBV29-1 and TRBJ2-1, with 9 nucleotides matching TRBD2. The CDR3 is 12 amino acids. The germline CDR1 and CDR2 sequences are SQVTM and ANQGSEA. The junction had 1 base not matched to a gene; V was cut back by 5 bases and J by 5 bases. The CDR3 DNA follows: TGCAGCGTTTCTAGCGGGGACAATGAGCAGTTCTTC. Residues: CSVSSGDNEQFF.

CDR3 residues: CSASSGTPQETQFF. The CDR3 DNA reads TGCAGTGCTAGTTCCGGGACACCACAAGAGACCCAGTTCTTC. The rearrangement links TRBV20-1 to TRBJ2-5; a possible D gene is TRBD1 (6 bases). The J call may not be correct, given that the DNA end is closer to TRBJ2-1. This CDR3 has 14 residues. Per germline, CDR1 DFQATT and CDR2 SNEGSKA (reference sequence).

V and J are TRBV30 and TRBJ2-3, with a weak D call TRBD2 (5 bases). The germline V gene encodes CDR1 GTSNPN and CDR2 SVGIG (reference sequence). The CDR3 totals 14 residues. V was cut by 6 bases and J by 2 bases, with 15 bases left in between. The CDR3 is CACHAAAITDTQYF. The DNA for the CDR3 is TGTGCCTGCCATGCAGCGGCTATCACAGATACGCAGTATTTT.

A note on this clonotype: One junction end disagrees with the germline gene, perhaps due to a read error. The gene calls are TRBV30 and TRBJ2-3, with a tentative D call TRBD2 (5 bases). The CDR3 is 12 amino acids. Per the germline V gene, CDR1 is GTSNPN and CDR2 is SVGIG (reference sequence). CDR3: CVWSTSVEAQYF. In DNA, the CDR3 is TGTGTCTGGAGTACTAGTGTCGAGGCGCAGTATTTT.

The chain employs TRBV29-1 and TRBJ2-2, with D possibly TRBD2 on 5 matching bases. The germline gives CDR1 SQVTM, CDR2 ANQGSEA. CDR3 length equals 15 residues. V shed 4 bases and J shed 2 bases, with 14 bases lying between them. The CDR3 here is CSVAFLSANTGELFF. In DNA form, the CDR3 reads TGCAGCGTTGCCTTTCTTAGCGCCAACACCGGGGAGCTGTTTTTT.

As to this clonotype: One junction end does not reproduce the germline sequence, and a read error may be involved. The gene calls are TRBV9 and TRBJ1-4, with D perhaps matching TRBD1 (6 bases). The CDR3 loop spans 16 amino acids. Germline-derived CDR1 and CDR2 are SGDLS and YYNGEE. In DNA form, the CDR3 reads TGTGCCTGCAGCGGAGGGGGAACGGCAACTAATGAAAAACTGTTTTTT. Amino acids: CACSGGGTATNEKLFF. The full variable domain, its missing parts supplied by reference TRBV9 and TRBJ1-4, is DSGVTQTPKHLITATGQRVTLRCSPRSGDLSVYWYQQSLDQGLQFLIQYYNGEERAKGNILERFSAQQFPDLHSELNLSSLELGDSALYFCACSGGGTATNEKLFFGSGTQLSVL.

The CDR3 bases are TGTGCCAGCAGTTTCTCCAGGGCTGGAAACACCATATATTTT. Protein product: CASSFSRAGNTIYF. V and J are TRBV28 and TRBJ1-3, with D tentatively TRBD1 (5 bases). This CDR3 is 14 amino acids long. V was clipped by 3 bases and J by 2 bases, with 8 bases between them. Germline CDR1 and CDR2: MDHEN and SYDVKM.

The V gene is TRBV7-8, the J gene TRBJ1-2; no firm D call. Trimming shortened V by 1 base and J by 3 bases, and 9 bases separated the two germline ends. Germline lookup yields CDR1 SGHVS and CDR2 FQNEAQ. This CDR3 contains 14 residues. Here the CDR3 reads CASSLVSADYGYTF. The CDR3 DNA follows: TGTGCCAGCAGCTTAGTCTCAGCGGACTATGGCTACACCTTC.

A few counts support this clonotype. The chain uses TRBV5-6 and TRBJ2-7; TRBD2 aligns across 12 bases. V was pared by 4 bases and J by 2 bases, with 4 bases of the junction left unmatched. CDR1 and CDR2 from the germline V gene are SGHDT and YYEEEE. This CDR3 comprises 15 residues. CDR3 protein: CASSKLAGGTYEQYF. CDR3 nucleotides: TGTGCCAGCAGCAAACTAGCGGGAGGAACCTACGAGCAGTACTTC.

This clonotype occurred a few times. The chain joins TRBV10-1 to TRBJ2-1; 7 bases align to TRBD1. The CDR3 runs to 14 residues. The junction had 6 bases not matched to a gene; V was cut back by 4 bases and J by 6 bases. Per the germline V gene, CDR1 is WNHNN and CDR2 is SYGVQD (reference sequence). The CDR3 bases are TGCGCCAGCAGTGGAAGGACAGGTGGCAATGAGCAGTTCTTC. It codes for CASSGRTGGNEQFF.

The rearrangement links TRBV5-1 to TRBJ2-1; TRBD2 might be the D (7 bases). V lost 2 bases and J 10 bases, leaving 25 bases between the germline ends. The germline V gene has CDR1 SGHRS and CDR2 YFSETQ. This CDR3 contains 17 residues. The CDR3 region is CASSLVLYAGADKEQFF. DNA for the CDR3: TGCGCCAGCAGCTTAGTCCTGTACGCGGGGGCCGATAAGGAGCAGTTCTTC.

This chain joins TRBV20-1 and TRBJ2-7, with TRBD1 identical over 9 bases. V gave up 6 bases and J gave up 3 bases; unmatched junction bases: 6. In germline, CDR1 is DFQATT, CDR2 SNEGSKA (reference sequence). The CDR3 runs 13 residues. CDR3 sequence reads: CSARTGAFYEQYF. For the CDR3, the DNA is TGCAGTGCGCGGACAGGGGCCTTCTACGAGCAGTACTTC.

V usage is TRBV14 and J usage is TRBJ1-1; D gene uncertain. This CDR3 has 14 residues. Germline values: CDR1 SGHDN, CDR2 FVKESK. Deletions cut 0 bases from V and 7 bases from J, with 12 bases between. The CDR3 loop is CASSQDLTDREAFF. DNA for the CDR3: TGTGCCAGCAGCCAAGATTTGACGGACCGTGAAGCTTTCTTT.